Presented here are 15 T cell receptor beta chains from one specimen sequenced in a study of monozygotic twins with cystic fibrosis (dated by TCRdb to the early 2020s). The library was built by means of the immunoSEQ multiplex PCR assay. The source is immuneACCESS, and TCRdb retained only in-frame sequences with V and J called. Part of the clones is not carried over; for the studies checked, unresolved V genes explain less than half of this, and the remainder is unexplained. This sample lists tens of thousands of clones; 85% to 95% were detected once. In total, the top ten clones hold 0.25% to 0.35% of the sample. Sequencing was carried out using blood. Receptor source: a girl aged 2 to 10 with cystic fibrosis.

The rearrangement uses TRBV2 and TRBJ1-1; D gene unclear. The CDR3 runs to 14 residues. Germline lookup yields CDR1 SNHLY and CDR2 FYNNEI. V was shortened by 8 bases and J by 1 base, with 14 bases between the two germline ends. The CDR3 coding sequence is TGTGCCAGCCACCGAGTCGCGGAGAACACTGAAGCTTTCTTT. This translates into CASHRVAENTEAFF.

The rearrangement uses TRBV27 and TRBJ2-7; D remains unclear. CDR3 length: 12 amino acids. Germline values: CDR1 MNHEY, CDR2 SMNVEV (reference sequence). V was pared by 6 bases and J by 1 base, with 7 bases between. The CDR3 region has the DNA TGTGCCAGCAGCGGAGATTCCTACGAGCAGTACTTC. Translated: CASSGDSYEQYF.

The rearrangement uses TRBV7-8 and TRBJ1-1; D ambiguous. The CDR3 is 15 amino acids. V gave up 3 bases and J gave up 0 bases, with 11 bases separating them. Per germline, CDR1 SGHVS and CDR2 FQNEAQ. CDR3 nucleotides: TGTGCCAGCAGCTTCACGGACGGAATGAACACTGAAGCTTTCTTT. This codes for CASSFTDGMNTEAFF.

This clone was detected once. The rearrangement joins TRBV2 to TRBJ1-6; 7 nucleotides line up with TRBD1. Germline CDR1 is SNHLY and CDR2 is FYNNEI. V lost 8 bases and J lost 10; bases outside the gene matches: 17. CDR3 length: 16 residues. The CDR3 DNA reads as TGTGCCAGCGGGATTTACGACAGGGCGTCACGGTCACCCCTCCACTTT. Protein: CASGIYDRASRSPLHF.

This rearrangement joins TRBV6-5 to TRBJ1-1; 10 nucleotides agree with TRBD1. V lost 6 bases to trimming and J lost 11 bases; unmatched junction nucleotides: 9. CDR1 and CDR2 from the germline V gene are MNHEY and SVGAGI. The CDR3 covers 13 residues. The CDR3: CASRPGQGSVAFF. The DNA for the CDR3 is TGTGCCAGCAGGCCGGGACAGGGGTCCGTCGCTTTCTTT.

The genes are TRBV5-6 and TRBJ2-7; no clear D. There are 14 residues in the CDR3. V was trimmed by 4 bases and J by 3 bases, leaving 14 bases between them. Looked up from germline, CDR1 is SGHDT and CDR2 is YYEEEE. CDR3 residues: CASSPAAGYYEQYF. In DNA, the CDR3 is TGTGCCAGCAGCCCGGCGGCCGGATACTACGAGCAGTACTTC. Full variable domain (missing parts from reference TRBV5-6 and TRBJ2-7): DAGVTQSPTHLIKTRGQQVTLRCSPKSGHDTVSWYQQALGQGPQFIFQYYEEEERQRGNFPDRFSGHQFPNYSSELNVNALLLGDSALYLCASSPAAGYYEQYFGPGTRLTVT.

V and J are TRBV5-4 and TRBJ2-3; TRBD1 matches 8 bases. This CDR3 has 16 residues. In germline, CDR1 is SGHNT, CDR2 YYREEE (reference sequence). With 0 bases clipped from V and 1 base from J, the junction kept 4 bases outside the gene matches. The CDR3 sequence: CASSLDRGKGTDTQYF. The DNA of the CDR3 is TGTGCCAGCAGCTTGGACAGGGGGAAGGGCACAGATACGCAGTATTTT.

The chain is built from TRBV11-3 and TRBJ1-6, with D tentatively TRBD1 (6 bases). Germline CDR1 and CDR2: SGHNT and YENEEA. V lost 1 base, J lost 12 bases, and 13 bases lay in between. There are 14 residues in the CDR3. The CDR3 coding sequence is TGTGCCAGCAGCTTAGCACAGGGTAGGAGACCCCTCCACTTT. It is translated as CASSLAQGRRPLHF. Using reference TRBV11-3 and TRBJ1-6 for the parts outside the CDR3, the full variable domain is EAGVVQSPRYKIIEKKQPVAFWCNPISGHNTLYWYLQNLGQGPELLIRYENEEAVDDSQLPKDRFSAERLKGVDSTLKIQPAELGDSAVYLCASSLAQGRRPLHFGNGTRLTVT.

The V gene is TRBV27, the J gene TRBJ2-1; possible D gene TRBD1, 5 bases. Germline V gene data show CDR1 as MNHEY and CDR2 as SMNVEV (reference sequence). The V end was cut by 2 bases, the J end by 8 bases, with 19 bases between. The CDR3 sequence is 16 residues long. In DNA form, the CDR3 reads TGTGCCAGCAGTTTAAGGGGATCCCCACCGAGCGATGAGCAGTTCTTC. It encodes CASSLRGSPPSDEQFF.

The rearrangement uses TRBV2 and TRBJ2-5; D remains ambiguous. Germline loops: CDR1 SNHLY, CDR2 FYNNEI. Trimming took 3 bases from V and 0 from J, leaving 5 bases between them. This CDR3 contains 13 residues. CDR3 residues: CASSDPNQETQYF. The DNA for the CDR3 is TGTGCCAGCAGTGACCCCAACCAAGAGACCCAGTACTTC.

CDR3 amino acids: CASSGIGWETQYF. The DNA of the CDR3 is TGTGCCAGCAGTGGAATTGGGTGGGAGACCCAGTACTTC. The rearrangement uses TRBV9 and TRBJ2-5; no clear D. Germline CDR1 is SGDLS and CDR2 is YYNGEE. The V end was cut by 5 bases, the J end by 5 bases, with 13 bases between. The CDR3 extends over 13 amino acids.

This sequence joins TRBV18 and TRBJ1-1; perhaps TRBD1 as D (6 bases). The CDR3 consists of 13 residues. The ends were cut back, 2 bases at V and 9 bases at J, with 13 bases in the middle. Germline values: CDR1 KGHSH, CDR2 LQKENI. CDR3 coding DNA: TGTGCCAGCTCACCAGGGACACCACTGAAAGCTTTCTTT. Encoded protein: CASSPGTPLKAFF.

The chain couples TRBV19 to TRBJ1-5; TRBD1 might be the D (5 bases). Trimming cost V 4 bases and J 6 bases, with 7 bases left between them. The CDR3 length is 12 residues. CDR1 and CDR2 from the germline V gene are LNHDA and SQIVND (reference sequence). For the CDR3, the DNA is TGTGCCAGTAGTAGGGGGGTTCAGCCCCAGCATTTT. Protein: CASSRGVQPQHF.

This rearrangement joins TRBV10-2 to TRBJ1-1; D might be TRBD1 (6 bases). The CDR3 contains 13 residues. Deletions cut 5 bases from V and 9 bases from J, with 16 bases between. Germline V gene sequence: CDR1 WSHSY, CDR2 SAAADI. CDR3 in amino acids: CASSYTGSGQAFF. The DNA of the CDR3 is TGCGCCAGCAGTTACACAGGGTCGGGCCAAGCTTTCTTT.

This chain connects TRBV6-1 to TRBJ2-7; TRBD1 might be the D (5 bases). V was trimmed by 4 bases and J by 3 bases, leaving 13 bases between them. CDR1 MNHNS and CDR2 SASEGT come from the germline V gene. The CDR3 covers 14 residues. This CDR3 reads CASSGVGRGYEQYF. In DNA form, the CDR3 reads TGTGCCAGCAGTGGGGTGGGAAGGGGCTACGAGCAGTACTTC.